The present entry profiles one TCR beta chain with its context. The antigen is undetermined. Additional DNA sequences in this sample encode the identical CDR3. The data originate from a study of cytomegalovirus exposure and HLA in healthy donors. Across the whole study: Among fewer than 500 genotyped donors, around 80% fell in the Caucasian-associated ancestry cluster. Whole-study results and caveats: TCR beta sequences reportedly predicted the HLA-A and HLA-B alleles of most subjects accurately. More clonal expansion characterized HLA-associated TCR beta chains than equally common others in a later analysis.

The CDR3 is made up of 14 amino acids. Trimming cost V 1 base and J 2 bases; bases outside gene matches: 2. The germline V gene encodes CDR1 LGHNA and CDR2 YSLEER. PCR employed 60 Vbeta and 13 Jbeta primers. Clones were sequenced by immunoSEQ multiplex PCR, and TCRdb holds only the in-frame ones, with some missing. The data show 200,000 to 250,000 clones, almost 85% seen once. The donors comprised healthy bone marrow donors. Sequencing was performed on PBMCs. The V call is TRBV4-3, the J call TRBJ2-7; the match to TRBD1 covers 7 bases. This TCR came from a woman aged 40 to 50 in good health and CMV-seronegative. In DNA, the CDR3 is TGCGCCAGCAGCCAAGGGCAGGGGGCCTACGAGCAGTACTTC. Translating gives CASSQGQGAYEQYF.